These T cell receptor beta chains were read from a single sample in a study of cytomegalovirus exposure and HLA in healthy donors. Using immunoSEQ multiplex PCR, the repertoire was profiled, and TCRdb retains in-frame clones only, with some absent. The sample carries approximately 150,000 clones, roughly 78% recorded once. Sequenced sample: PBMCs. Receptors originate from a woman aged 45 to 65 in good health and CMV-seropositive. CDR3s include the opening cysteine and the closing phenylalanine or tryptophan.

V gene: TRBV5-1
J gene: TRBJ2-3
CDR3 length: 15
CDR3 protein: CASSLWGDSTDTQYF

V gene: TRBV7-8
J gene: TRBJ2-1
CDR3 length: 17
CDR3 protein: CASSLAPPTARPNEQFF

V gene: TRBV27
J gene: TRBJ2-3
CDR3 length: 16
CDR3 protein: CASRPHGQGLSDTQYF

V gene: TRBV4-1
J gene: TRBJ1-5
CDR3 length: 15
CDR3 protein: CASSQGETTPGPQHF

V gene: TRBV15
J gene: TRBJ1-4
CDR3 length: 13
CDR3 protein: CATSRDSVEKLFF

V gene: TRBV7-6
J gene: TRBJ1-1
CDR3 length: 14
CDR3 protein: CASSSYDRVTEAFF

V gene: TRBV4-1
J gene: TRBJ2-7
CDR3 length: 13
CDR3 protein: CASSLTMAAEQYF

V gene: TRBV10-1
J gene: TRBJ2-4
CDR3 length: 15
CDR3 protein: CASSAGVGQKNIQYF

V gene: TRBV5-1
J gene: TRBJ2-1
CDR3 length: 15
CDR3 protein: CASSTQQYGYNEQFF

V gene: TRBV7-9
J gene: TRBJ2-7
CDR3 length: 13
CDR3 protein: CASSSNPTYEQYF

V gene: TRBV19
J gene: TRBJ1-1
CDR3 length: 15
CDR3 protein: CASSFTGDGPAEAFF

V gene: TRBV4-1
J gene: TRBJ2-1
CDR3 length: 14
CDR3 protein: CASTYGTGPDEQFF

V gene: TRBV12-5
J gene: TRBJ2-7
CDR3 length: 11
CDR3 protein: CASGAGTGSYF

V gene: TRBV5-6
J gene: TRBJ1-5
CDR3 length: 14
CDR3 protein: CASSRGTANQPQHF

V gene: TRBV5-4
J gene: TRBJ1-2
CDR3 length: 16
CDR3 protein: CASSLEGDRGVFGYTF

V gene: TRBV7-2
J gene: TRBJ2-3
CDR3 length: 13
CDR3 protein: CASSLDFADTQYF

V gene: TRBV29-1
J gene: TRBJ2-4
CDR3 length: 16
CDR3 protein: CSAKGQGAGAKNIQYF

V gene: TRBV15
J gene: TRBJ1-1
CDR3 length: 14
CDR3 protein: CATSRNRGGTEAFF

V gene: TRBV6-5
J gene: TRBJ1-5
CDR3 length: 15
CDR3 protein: CASSSGLGGNQPQHF

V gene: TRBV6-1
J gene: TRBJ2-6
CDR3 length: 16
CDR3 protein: CASSATWRTGANVLTF

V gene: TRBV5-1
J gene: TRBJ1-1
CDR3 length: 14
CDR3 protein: CASSLGGLGAEAFF

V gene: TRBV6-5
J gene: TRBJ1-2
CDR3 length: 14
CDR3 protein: CASSLNGLTDGYTF

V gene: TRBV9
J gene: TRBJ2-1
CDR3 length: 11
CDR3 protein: CASSGSSEQFF

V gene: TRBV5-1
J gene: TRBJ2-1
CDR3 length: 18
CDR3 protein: CASSFRTSGGSPRNEQFF

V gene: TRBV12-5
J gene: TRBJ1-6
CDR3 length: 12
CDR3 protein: CASGRDILPLHF

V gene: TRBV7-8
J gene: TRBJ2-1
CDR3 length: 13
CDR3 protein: CASILDRRNEQFF

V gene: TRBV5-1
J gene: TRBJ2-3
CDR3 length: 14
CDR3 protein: CASSSDRGKDTQYF

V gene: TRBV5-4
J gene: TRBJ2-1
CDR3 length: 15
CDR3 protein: CASSRGGPTYNEQFF

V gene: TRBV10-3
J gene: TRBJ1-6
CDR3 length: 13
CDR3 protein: CAISAVIGSPLHF

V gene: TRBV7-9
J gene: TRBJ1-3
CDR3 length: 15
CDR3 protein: CASSTEGGRGNTIYF

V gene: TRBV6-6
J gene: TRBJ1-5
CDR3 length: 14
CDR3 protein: CASTQPPGNQPQHF

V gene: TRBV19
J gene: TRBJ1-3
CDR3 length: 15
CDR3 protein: CASTITGGSGNTIYF

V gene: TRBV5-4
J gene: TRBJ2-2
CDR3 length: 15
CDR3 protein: CASSLGGRRTGELFF

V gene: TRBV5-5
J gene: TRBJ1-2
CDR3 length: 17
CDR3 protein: CASSFRSVDIANYGYTF

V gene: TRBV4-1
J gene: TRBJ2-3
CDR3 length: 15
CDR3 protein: CASSQVQGAADTQYF

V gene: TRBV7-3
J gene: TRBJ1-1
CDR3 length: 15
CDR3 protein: CASSLMARGNTEAFF

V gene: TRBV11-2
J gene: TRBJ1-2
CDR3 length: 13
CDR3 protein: CASSSGQVYGYTF

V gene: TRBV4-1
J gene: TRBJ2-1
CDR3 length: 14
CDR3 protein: CASSLRLAGNEQFF

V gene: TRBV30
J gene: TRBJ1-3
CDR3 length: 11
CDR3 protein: CAWSSKNTIYF

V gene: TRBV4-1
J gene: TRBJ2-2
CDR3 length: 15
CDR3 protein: CASSQERQGAGELFF

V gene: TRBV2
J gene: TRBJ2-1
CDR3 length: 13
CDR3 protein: CASRWTSGVEQFF

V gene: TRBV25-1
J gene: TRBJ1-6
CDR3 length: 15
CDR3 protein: CASSGPRGGNSPLHF

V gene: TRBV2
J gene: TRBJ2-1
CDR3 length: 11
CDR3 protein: CASRRGNEQFF

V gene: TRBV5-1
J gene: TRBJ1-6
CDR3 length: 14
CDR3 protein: CASSLGTPPSPLHF

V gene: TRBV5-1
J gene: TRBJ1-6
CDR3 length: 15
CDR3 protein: CASSPGETGNSPLHF

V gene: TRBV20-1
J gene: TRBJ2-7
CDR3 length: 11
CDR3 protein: CSAWDRGEQYF